These 9 T cell receptor beta chains were sequenced from one sample in a study of long-term antiretroviral therapy in people with HIV. Sequencing relied on immunoSEQ assay v3.0, run at survey level. Measured with immunoSEQ multiplex PCR; TCRdb has only the in-frame clones, and not every one. The data hold approximately 24,000 clones, with roughly three quarters observed a single time. The specimen was unsorted PBMCs, collected 2.1 years after starting antiretroviral therapy. The source is a man aged 30 to 39 with HIV.

This chain joins TRBV5-6 and TRBJ1-5; D is possibly TRBD1 (6 bases). The germline V gene has CDR1 SGHDT and CDR2 YYEEEE. Trimming took off 0 bases at V and 4 bases at J, with 11 bases between the two ends. The CDR3 is 15 amino acids. The CDR3 loop is CASSLGAQGNQPQHF. The CDR3 coding sequence is TGTGCCAGCAGCTTGGGGGCTCAGGGGAATCAGCCCCAGCATTTT.

The gene calls are TRBV27 and TRBJ2-3; D gene uncertain. Germline CDR1 is MNHEY and CDR2 is SMNVEV (reference sequence). This CDR3 is built from 14 residues. Trimming took 2 bases from V and 0 from J, leaving 6 bases between them. The CDR3 nucleotides are TGTGCCAGCAGTTTAACTCAGAGCACAGATACGCAGTATTTT. Protein product: CASSLTQSTDTQYF.

The chain joins TRBV5-1 to TRBJ1-2; TRBD1 might be the D (6 bases). Germline CDR1 SGHRS, CDR2 YFSETQ. This CDR3 has 14 amino acids. V lost 0 bases and J lost 4, with 10 bases in between. The CDR3 region has the DNA TGCGCCAGCAGCTTGGGGACAGTTTTCTATGGCTACACCTTC. Its protein product is CASSLGTVFYGYTF.

This chain links TRBV10-3 with TRBJ2-6; D gene unclear. CDR1 and CDR2 from the germline V gene are ENHRY and SYGVKD. This CDR3 contains 13 residues. Trimming took 3 bases from V and 0 from J, leaving 0 bases between them. The CDR3: CAISDSGANVLTF. In DNA, the CDR3 is TGTGCCATCAGTGACTCTGGGGCCAACGTCCTGACTTTC.

This clone was counted a single time. This chain uses TRBV5-5 with TRBJ2-2, with D maybe TRBD1 (5 bases). The CDR3 sequence is 14 residues long. Trimming took 5 bases from V and 6 from J, leaving 14 bases between them. From germline, CDR1 is SGHKS and CDR2 YYEKEE (reference sequence). The CDR3 here is CASRSLVGPGELFF. DNA for the CDR3: TGTGCCAGCAGATCGCTGGTGGGGCCCGGGGAGCTGTTTTTT.

The chain is built from TRBV7-2 and TRBJ2-1, with 12 bases aligning to TRBD2. This CDR3 has 17 residues. Losses at the gene ends were 1 base for V and 16 bases for J; bases not matched to a gene: 17. Germline V gives CDR1 SGHTA, CDR2 FQGNSA. CDR3 region: CASSLVLGASGGANSFF. DNA for the CDR3: TGTGCCAGCAGCTTAGTTTTGGGGGCTAGCGGGGGGGCCAACAGTTTCTTC.

In its sample, this clone was seen once. The chain recombines TRBV5-4 with TRBJ2-1; 7 bases are a match to TRBD1. The germline V gene encodes CDR1 SGHNT and CDR2 YYREEE (reference sequence). The V and J ends lost 3 bases and 7 bases, in that order; junction bases with no gene match: 7. This CDR3 contains 14 residues. CDR3 coding DNA: TGTGCCAGCAGCTACCTTTCGGACAGGAATGAGCAGTTCTTC. It translates to CASSYLSDRNEQFF.

This clone was seen a few times. The V gene is TRBV28, the J gene TRBJ2-1, with TRBD1 as a possible D gene (5 bases). Trimming pared 5 bases from V and 4 bases from J, leaving 9 bases between. The CDR3 is 13 amino acids. Germline V gives CDR1 MDHEN, CDR2 SYDVKM. The CDR3 DNA reads as TGTGCCAGCAGTACAGGACCATACAATGAGCAGTTCTTC. Its translation: CASSTGPYNEQFF.

The chain links TRBV9 to TRBJ1-3, with 10 bases identical to TRBD1. CDR3 length: 16 amino acids. The junction had 5 bases not matched to a gene; V was cut back by 1 base and J by 4 bases. Germline CDR1 SGDLS, CDR2 YYNGEE. CDR3 in amino acids: CASSVSDRGSGNTIYF. The CDR3 nucleotides are TGTGCCAGCAGCGTATCGGACAGGGGGTCAGGAAACACCATATATTTT.